Following are 14 T cell receptor beta chains from one sample sequenced in a study of T cells in Graves' hyperthyroidism and ophthalmopathy. From RNA transcripts, TCR beta CDR3 regions were amplified. Using the HTBI primer set, a first-round RT-PCR was run on the TCR CDR3. TCRdb re-called the multiplex PCR reads through MiXCR, storing one row per CDR3 protein. The sample includes 400,000 to 500,000 distinct CDR3 sequences, roughly an eighth of them seen just once. The sequenced sample was blood. These receptor sequences come from a young woman with Graves' hyperthyroidism.

This clonotype was seen many times. The chain carries TRBV28 and TRBJ1-1; no reliable D call. Germline CDR1 is MDHEN and CDR2 is SYDVKM. CDR3 length: 12 amino acids. V was clipped by 3 bases and J by 10 bases, with 12 bases between them. Here the CDR3 reads CASSLFPRGAFF. In DNA, the CDR3 is TGTGCCAGCAGTTTGTTCCCCCGGGGAGCTTTCTTT.

This clonotype was counted between two and nine times. The CDR3 loop reads CASSQVTTGTGNTIYF. CDR3 DNA: TGTGCCAGCAGCCAAGTCACAACCGGGACTGGAAACACCATATATTTT. The chain employs TRBV3-1 and TRBJ1-3; D uncertain. The CDR3 covers 16 residues. Trimming pared 1 base from V and 2 bases from J, leaving 12 bases between. In germline, CDR1 is LGHDT, CDR2 YNNKEL (reference sequence). The full variable domain, rest sourced from reference TRBV3-1 and TRBJ1-3, is DTAVSQTPKYLVTQMGNDKSIKCEQNLGHDTMYWYKQDSKKFLKIMFSYNNKELIINETVPNRFSPKSPDKAHLNLHINSLELGDSAVYFCASSQVTTGTGNTIYFGEGSWLTVV.

Many counts were recorded for this clonotype. This chain connects TRBV25-1 to TRBJ2-4; 12 bases match TRBD2. This CDR3 is built from 18 residues. Trimming cost V 2 bases and J 0 bases; bases outside gene matches: 5. Germline loops: CDR1 MGHDK, CDR2 SYGVNS. The CDR3 loop is CASSEHGLAGLAKNIQYF. In DNA form, the CDR3 reads TGTGCCAGCAGTGAACACGGACTAGCGGGGCTAGCCAAAAACATTCAGTACTTC. Filled out from reference TRBV25-1 and TRBJ2-4, the complete variable domain reads EADIYQTPRYLVIGTGKKITLECSQTMGHDKMYWYQQDPGMELHLIHYSYGVNSTEKGDLSSESTVSRIRTEHFPLTLESARPSHTSQYLCASSEHGLAGLAKNIQYFGAGTRLSVL.

This clonotype was detected ten times or more. This chain joins TRBV29-1 and TRBJ1-1, with 7 bases lining up with TRBD1. After removal of 6 bases from V and 4 bases from J, the junction contained 11 bases not matched to a gene. CDR1 and CDR2 (germline): SQVTM, ANQGSEA. The CDR3 covers 14 residues. The CDR3 loop is CSVLSQGFITEAFF. In DNA, the CDR3 is TGCAGCGTCCTATCACAGGGGTTTATCACTGAAGCTTTCTTT.

Ten or more counts support this clonotype. The rearrangement links TRBV30 to TRBJ2-2; D gene uncertain. The CDR3 extends over 14 amino acids. V was cut by 4 bases and J by 6 bases, with 15 bases left in between. Germline loops: CDR1 GTSNPN, CDR2 SVGIG (reference sequence). The CDR3 nucleotides are TGTGCCTGGAATCTGGGATTAAGGTCCGGGGAGCTGTTTTTT. Protein: CAWNLGLRSGELFF.

This clonotype has ten or more counts. This rearrangement joins TRBV30 to TRBJ1-1; D uncertain. CDR1 is GTSNPN, CDR2 SVGIG, per germline (reference sequence). The CDR3 is 15 residues long. Between the trimmed V and J ends, which lost 2 bases and 0 bases, there was a span of 13 bases. The CDR3: CAWSPDPFLNTEAFF. CDR3 DNA: TGTGCCTGGAGTCCCGACCCTTTCTTGAACACTGAAGCTTTCTTT.

This clonotype was detected a few times. The chain couples TRBV24-1 to TRBJ2-1; 14 nucleotides match TRBD2. The V and J ends lost 4 bases and 8 bases, in that order; junction bases with no gene match: 6. In germline, CDR1 is KGHDR, CDR2 SFDVKD. The CDR3 consists of 16 residues. Written as DNA, the CDR3 is TGTGCCACCAGTGACACGACTAGCGGGGGGGCGGATGAGCAGTTCTTC. This translates into CATSDTTSGGADEQFF.

There are many counts of this clonotype. J is TRBJ2-1 and V is TRBV15, with unresolved D. The V end was cut by 2 bases, the J end by 5 bases, with 10 bases between. This CDR3 contains 14 residues. The V gene's germline CDR1 is LNHNV and CDR2 YYDKDF (reference sequence). The CDR3, as DNA: TGTGCCACCAGCAGACGCGAGGATGACAATGAGCAGTTCTTC. Encoded protein: CATSRREDDNEQFF.

A remark on this clonotype: At one end the junction does not follow the germline gene, possibly because of a read error. The chain recombines TRBV3-1 with TRBJ1-5; TRBD1 is a possible D gene (6 bases). Looked up from germline, CDR1 is LGHDT and CDR2 is YNNKEL (reference sequence). The CDR3 spans 15 residues. DNA for the CDR3: TGTGCCAGCAACCAAGGTGGGACACTTAATCAGCCCCAGCATTTT. Translating it yields CASNQGGTLNQPQHF.

This clonotype showed up many times. The rearrangement uses TRBV7-9 and TRBJ1-2, with D tentatively TRBD1 (6 bases). In germline, CDR1 is SEHNR, CDR2 FQNEAQ (reference sequence). The CDR3 has 15 residues. The V end lost 1 base, the J end lost 3 bases, and 12 bases lay between the germline ends. CDR3 in amino acids: CASSLGSAGDYGYTF. Written as DNA, the CDR3 is TGTGCCAGCAGCTTAGGGTCGGCAGGGGACTATGGCTACACCTTC.

Only a few counts were recorded for this clonotype. The chain recombines TRBV9 with TRBJ2-2; TRBD1 matches at 12 bases. Trimming took 4 bases from V and 4 from J; bases not matched to a gene: 26. The CDR3 runs 23 residues. The V gene's germline CDR1 is SGDLS and CDR2 YYNGEE. CDR3 sequence (DNA): TGTGCCAGCAGCATTCCGGGACAGGGGGCTTATAGCGGTTCGGGAGAGAGCACCGGGGAGCTGTTTTTT. This gives the protein CASSIPGQGAYSGSGESTGELFF.

This chain uses TRBV30 with TRBJ2-7; possibly TRBD2 for D (6 bases). The V and J ends lost 7 bases and 0 bases respectively, with 19 bases between them. Germline-derived CDR1 and CDR2 are GTSNPN and SVGIG (reference sequence). The CDR3 consists of 15 residues. The CDR3 nucleotides read TGTGCCTTCACGGGACTCGCGACTTCCTCCTACGAGCAGTACTTC. Encoded protein: CAFTGLATSSYEQYF.

A few counts support this clonotype. This chain connects TRBV5-1 to TRBJ1-2; D gene unclear. CDR1 and CDR2 from the germline V gene are SGHRS and YFSETQ. V was pared by 1 base and J by 0 bases, with 7 bases between. This CDR3 is 14 amino acids long. CDR3 in DNA: TGCGCCAGCAGCTTGACCGAAACTAACTATGGCTACACCTTC. This sequence encodes CASSLTETNYGYTF.

This clonotype was found a few times. The V call is TRBV18, the J call TRBJ2-5; no clear D gene. The CDR3 runs to 15 residues. CDR1 and CDR2 from the germline V gene are KGHSH and LQKENI. Trimming shortened V by 2 bases and J by 3 bases, and 13 bases separated the two germline ends. CDR3 amino acids: CASSPVLGTKETQYF. DNA of the CDR3: TGTGCCAGCTCACCAGTTTTAGGCACCAAAGAGACCCAGTACTTC.